This is a list of T cell receptor beta chains from one sample in a study of human T cells and chemical hapten exposure. From the RACE reads, TCRdb called clonotypes with MiXCR, one entry per CDR3 protein. The table records 350,000 to 400,000 distinct CDR3 sequences, around 6% of them present only once. The sequenced sample was whole blood, obtained in connection with sensitization to the hapten diphenylcyclopropenone (DPC). Receptors were obtained from a woman aged 18-35 years with alopecia areata. Some clones in this sample may be carry-over from other donors' samples. The CDR3 runs from the conserved cysteine through the conserved F or W. D genes are given only for firm matches. A clone size is listed for some rows: how often the clone was seen (once, few, many), or a class if it is expanded.

D gene | clone size | J gene | V gene | CDR3 protein | CDR3 DNA
. | many | TRBJ1-6 | TRBV6-2/TRBV6-3 | CASSYGFGSPLHF | TGTGCCAGCAGTTACGGGTTTGGTTCACCCCTCCACTTT
. | . | TRBJ1-5 | TRBV7-2 | CASTPDSSNQPQHF | TGTGCCAGCACCCCGGACAGTAGCAATCAGCCCCAGCATTTT
. | many | TRBJ2-3 | TRBV4-3 | CASSQVTSRITDTQYF | TGCGCCAGCAGCCAAGTAACTAGTCGGATTACAGATACGCAGTATTTT
TRBD1 | . | TRBJ2-7 | TRBV6-6 | CASSYKGAYEQYF | TGTGCCAGCAGTTACAAGGGGGCATACGAGCAGTACTTC
. | many | TRBJ2-2 | TRBV14 | CASSQQNTGELFF | TGTGCCAGCAGCCAACAGAACACCGGGGAGCTGTTTTTT
. | . | TRBJ2-3 | TRBV12-3/TRBV12-4 | CASSSPTSTDTQYF | TGTGCCAGCAGTAGCCCGACTAGCACAGATACGCAGTATTTT
TRBD1 | many | TRBJ1-5 | TRBV18 | CASSPVEGAQYQPQHF | TGTGCCAGCTCACCAGTTGAGGGGGCCCAGTATCAGCCCCAGCATTTT
TRBD2 | few | TRBJ2-1 | TRBV12-5 | CASGTSGLAGVNEQFF | TGTGCTAGTGGTACCTCGGGACTAGCGGGGGTCAATGAGCAGTTCTTC
. | few | TRBJ2-3 | TRBV7-2 | CASSLRDPPDTQYF | TGTGCCAGCAGCTTAAGGGATCCTCCAGATACGCAGTATTTT
. | many | TRBJ1-5 | TRBV7-2 | CASSLGAGNSNQPQHF | TGTGCCAGCAGCTTAGGGGCAGGGAATAGCAATCAGCCCCAGCATTTT
. | . | TRBJ1-2 | TRBV7-2 | CASSLVGGDGYTF | TGTGCCAGCAGCTTAGTCGGCGGGGATGGCTACACCTTC
TRBD1 | . | TRBJ1-1 | TRBV20-1 | CSAGQGRGGTEAFF | TGCAGTGCCGGACAGGGCCGAGGAGGCACTGAAGCTTTCTTT
. | . | TRBJ2-3 | TRBV7-8 | CASSLAPGTSTDTQYF | TGTGCCAGCAGCTTAGCGCCCGGGACAAGCACAGATACGCAGTATTTT
. | many | TRBJ1-5 | TRBV7-9 | CASSGLGEGRVSQPQHF | TGTGCCAGCAGCGGACTAGGAGAGGGTCGGGTCAGTCAGCCCCAGCATTTT
. | . | TRBJ2-2 | TRBV5-1 | CASSLVAGYNTGELFF | TGCGCCAGCAGCTTGGTGGCAGGGTACAACACCGGGGAGCTGTTTTTT
TRBD1 | few | TRBJ1-4 | TRBV20-1 | CSANRDRGDEKLFF | TGCAGTGCCAACCGGGACAGGGGGGATGAAAAACTGTTTTTT
. | . | TRBJ2-3 | TRBV5-6 | CASSYTGSSTDTQYF | TGTGCCAGCAGCTATACAGGATCTAGCACAGATACGCAGTATTTT
. | . | TRBJ2-3 | TRBV6-6 | CASSYSHLREGDTQYF | TGTGCCAGCAGTTACTCCCATTTACGAGAGGGAGATACGCAGTATTTT
. | many | TRBJ1-2 | TRBV18 | CASSPPVSGYGYTF | TGTGCCAGCTCACCTCCTGTATCCGGGTATGGCTACACCTTC
. | many | TRBJ2-1 | TRBV19 | CASRALRYNEQFF | TGTGCCAGCCGGGCCCTAAGGTACAATGAGCAGTTCTTC
. | few | TRBJ1-2 | TRBV12-3/TRBV12-4 | CAILRDGHNYGYTF | TGTGCCATTCTCCGGGACGGACACAACTATGGCTACACCTTC
. | . | TRBJ1-5 | TRBV19 | CASSFNPRGQPQHF | TGTGCCAGTAGTTTCAATCCCAGGGGACAGCCCCAGCATTTT